The clone carrying this T cell receptor (beta chain) was seen once. What it binds is not known. The sample originates from a study of shared clonotypes between healthy human individuals. Study observations and caveats: When naive CD4 clonotypes were compared across a few donors, 4% to 6.5% were shared.

CD45RA-negative memory and CD45RA+ naive subsets were split from the CD4+ cells. Trimming at V came to 3 bases and at J to 0 bases, leaving 4 bases not matched to a gene. The germline CDR1 and CDR2 sequences are LNHNV and YYDKDF (reference sequence). The CDR3 totals 15 residues. Authors' processing steps: For the immunoSEQ data, sequences were junction-only without quality scores, so filtering differed. The table came from immunoSEQ multiplex PCR; TCRdb's copy has only in-frame clones and leaves some out. V and J calls and clone size follow that table, whereas D and trimming were derived from the DNA. The sample carries 2 million to 2.5 million clones, roughly 93% recorded once.

Sequencing was done on a sample of naive CD4+ T cells from PBMCs. This sample's subset: CD45RA+ positively selected. The chain uses TRBV15 and TRBJ2-7; 8 bases match TRBD1. This TCR was sampled from a man aged 18 to 30 in good health. Some clones in this sample may be carry-over from other donors' samples. This chain's CDR3 is CATSRGTGISYEQYF. CDR3 nucleotides: TGTGCCACCAGCAGGGGGACAGGAATCTCCTACGAGCAGTACTTC.